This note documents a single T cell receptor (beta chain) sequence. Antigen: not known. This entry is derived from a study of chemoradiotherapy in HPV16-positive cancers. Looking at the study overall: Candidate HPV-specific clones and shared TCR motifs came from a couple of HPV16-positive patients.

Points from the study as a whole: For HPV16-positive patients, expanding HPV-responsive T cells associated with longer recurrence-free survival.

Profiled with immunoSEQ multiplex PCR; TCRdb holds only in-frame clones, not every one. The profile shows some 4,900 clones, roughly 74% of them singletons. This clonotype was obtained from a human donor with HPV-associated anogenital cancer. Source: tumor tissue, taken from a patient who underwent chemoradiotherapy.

The DNA for the CDR3 is TGCAGCGTTGATTCGGGGAGTTACAATGAGCAGTTCTTC. It translates to CSVDSGSYNEQFF. The chain joins TRBV29-1 to TRBJ2-1; weak D call: TRBD2 (5 bases). The CDR3 has 13 residues. Per germline, CDR1 SQVTM and CDR2 ANQGSEA. Trimming took off 3 bases at V and 4 bases at J, with 10 bases between the two ends.